This T cell receptor beta chain was sequenced in a study of blood T cells in healthy people across ages. General study results and limits: A roughly linear age-dependent decrease characterized TCR beta diversity per million T cells. Changes in expanded clonotypes were possibly confounded, as the CMV status of donors was unknown.

The ends were cut back, 1 base at V and 9 bases at J, with 16 bases in the middle. In germline, CDR1 is LGHDT, CDR2 YNNKEL (reference sequence). The CDR3 runs 15 residues. With respect to this clonotype: Its specificity is not known.

A second PCR, run for about 6 to 12 cycles, used a sample-barcoded 5' primer plus a J-beta primer mix. Every molecule of cDNA carried a tag from a template-switch adaptor with 12 random nucleotides. TCRdb reanalysed the 5' RACE reads using MiXCR and keeps one entry per CDR3 protein. This sample has around 780,000 distinct CDR3 sequences, with roughly 56% found just once. Sequencing was carried out using blood. The V call is TRBV3-1, the J call TRBJ2-1, with D maybe TRBD2 (5 bases). This TCR was recovered from a man in his forties or fifties in good health. DNA of the CDR3: TGTGCCAGCAGCCAAGGGTACGTCCCGGGAAGTGAGCAGTTCTTC. The encoded protein is CASSQGYVPGSEQFF.